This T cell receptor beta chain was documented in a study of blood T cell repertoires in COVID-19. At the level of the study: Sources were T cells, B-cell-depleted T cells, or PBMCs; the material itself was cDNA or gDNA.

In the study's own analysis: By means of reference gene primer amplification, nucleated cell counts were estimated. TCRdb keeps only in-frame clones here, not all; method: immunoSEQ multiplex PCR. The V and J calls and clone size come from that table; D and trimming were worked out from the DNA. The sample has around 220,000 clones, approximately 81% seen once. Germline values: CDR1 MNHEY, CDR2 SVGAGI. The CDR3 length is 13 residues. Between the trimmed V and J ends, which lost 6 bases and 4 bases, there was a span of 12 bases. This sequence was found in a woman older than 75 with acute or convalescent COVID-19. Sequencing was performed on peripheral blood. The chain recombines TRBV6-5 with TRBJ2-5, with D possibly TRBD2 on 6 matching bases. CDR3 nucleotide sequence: TGTGCCAGCAGGCGTGGGGGGACAGAGACCCAGTACTTC. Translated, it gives CASRRGGTETQYF.